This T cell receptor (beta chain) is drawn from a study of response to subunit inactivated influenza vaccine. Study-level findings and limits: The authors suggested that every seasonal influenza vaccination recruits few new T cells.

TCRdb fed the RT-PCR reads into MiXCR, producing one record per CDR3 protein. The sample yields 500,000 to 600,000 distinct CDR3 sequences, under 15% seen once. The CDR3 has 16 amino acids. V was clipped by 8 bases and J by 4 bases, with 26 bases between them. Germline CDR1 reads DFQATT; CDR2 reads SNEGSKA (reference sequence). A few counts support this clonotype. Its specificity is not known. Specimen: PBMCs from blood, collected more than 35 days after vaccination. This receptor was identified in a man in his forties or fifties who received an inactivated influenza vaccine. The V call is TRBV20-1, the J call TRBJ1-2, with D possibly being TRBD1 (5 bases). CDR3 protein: CSPLATAKGPGYGYTF. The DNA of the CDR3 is TGCAGTCCGCTCGCGACCGCTAAGGGGCCGGGCTATGGCTACACCTTC.